Listed below are T cell receptor beta chains from one sample, sequenced in a study of Graves' ophthalmopathy and Graves' hyperthyroidism. TCRdb passed the multiplex PCR reads through MiXCR, listing each CDR3 protein once. This sample yields around 670,000 distinct CDR3 sequences, of which 40% are seen a single time; roughly 46% belongs to the top ten. The source material was peripheral blood. The source is an adult man with Graves' ophthalmopathy. CDR3s include the opening cysteine and the closing phenylalanine or tryptophan. D genes are given only for firm matches. Expanded clones are given a class, and other clones once, few, many or no size at all.

V,size,D,J,CDR3,DNA
TRBV19,NA,TRBD2,TRBJ2-2,CASSTQLAGGPNTGELFF,TGTGCCAGTAGTACCCAACTAGCGGGGGGGCCGAACACCGGGGAGCTGTTTTTT
TRBV4-1,NA,NA,TRBJ2-7,CASSQHPRGNEQYF,TGCGCCAGCAGCCAACATCCCAGGGGCAACGAGCAGTACTTC
TRBV4-1,NA,NA,TRBJ1-4,CASSQEPEKLFF,TGCGCCAGCAGCCAAGAACCCGAAAAACTGTTTTTT
TRBV14,NA,NA,TRBJ2-5,CASSSRDFQETQYF,TGTGCCAGCAGCTCCCGGGACTTCCAAGAGACCCAGTACTTC
TRBV10-3,few,NA,TRBJ2-7,CAISESQGGVYEQYF,TGTGCCATCAGTGAGTCACAGGGGGGGGTCTATGAGCAGTACTTC
TRBV10-3,NA,TRBD1,TRBJ2-7,CASSAGTGIHEQYF,TGTGCCAGCAGCGCCGGGACAGGCATCCACGAGCAGTACTTC
TRBV5-4,many,TRBD1,TRBJ1-2,CASSDRDRGRGYTF,TGTGCCAGCAGCGACCGGGACAGGGGTCGCGGCTACACCTTC
TRBV10-2,NA,TRBD1,TRBJ1-5,CASSESGQFNQPQHF,TGCGCCAGCAGTGAGTCGGGACAGTTCAATCAGCCCCAGCATTTT
TRBV7-9,many,NA,TRBJ2-7,CASSPAHTYEQYF,TGTGCCAGCAGTCCTGCCCATACCTACGAGCAGTACTTC
TRBV29-1,NA,TRBD1,TRBJ2-7,CSVRWTGLYEQYF,TGCAGCGTTCGGTGGACAGGCCTCTACGAGCAGTACTTC
TRBV5-8,few,TRBD1,TRBJ2-7,CASSLAGTGAHLTF,TGTGCCAGCAGCTTGGCGGGGACAGGGGCCCACCTTACCTTC
TRBV10-3,few,NA,TRBJ2-5,CASSDWKQETQYF,TGTGCCAGCAGTGACTGGAAGCAAGAGACCCAGTACTTC
TRBV2,NA,NA,TRBJ2-5,CASALGGQETQYF,TGTGCCAGCGCTTTAGGGGGACAAGAGACCCAGTACTTC
TRBV5-1,NA,TRBD1,TRBJ2-7,CASSSRDRVSEQYF,TGCGCCAGCAGCTCCCGGGACAGGGTGAGCGAGCAGTACTTC
TRBV2,NA,NA,TRBJ1-2,CAGSARGSGYTF,TGTGCCGGCAGTGCAAGGGGGTCGGGCTACACCTTC
TRBV7-2,NA,TRBD2,TRBJ2-5,CASSLVKLAGGAGTQYF,TGTGCCAGCAGCTTAGTAAAGCTAGCGGGGGGAGCAGGGACCCAGTACTTC
TRBV11-1,NA,TRBD1,TRBJ1-1,CASSPFPGTGYTEAFF,TGTGCCAGCAGCCCTTTTCCCGGGACAGGCTACACTGAAGCTTTCTTT
TRBV5-1,NA,NA,TRBJ2-2,CASSWAGQITGELFF,TGCGCCAGCAGCTGGGCGGGACAAATCACCGGGGAGCTGTTTTTT
TRBV7-8,many,NA,TRBJ1-2,CASSFIGGGYTF,TGTGCCAGCAGCTTTATAGGGGGTGGCTACACCTTC
TRBV12-3/TRBV12-4,few,TRBD1,TRBJ1-1,CASGPTGVSTEAFF,TGTGCCAGCGGGCCTACAGGGGTGAGCACTGAAGCTTTCTTT
TRBV11-1,NA,NA,TRBJ1-2,CASSPDGGSNYGYTF,TGTGCCAGCTCACCAGACGGGGGGTCTAACTATGGCTACACCTTC
TRBV19,NA,TRBD1,TRBJ2-1,CARGGRTAFYNEQFF,TGTGCCAGAGGGGGCCGGACAGCTTTTTACAATGAGCAGTTCTTC
TRBV5-1,many,TRBD1,TRBJ1-2,CASSLAIQGAQGYTF,TGCGCCAGCAGCTTGGCAATTCAGGGGGCGCAAGGCTACACCTTC
TRBV29-1,NA,NA,TRBJ1-1,CSYLDTEAFF,TGCAGTTACTTGGACACTGAAGCTTTCTTT